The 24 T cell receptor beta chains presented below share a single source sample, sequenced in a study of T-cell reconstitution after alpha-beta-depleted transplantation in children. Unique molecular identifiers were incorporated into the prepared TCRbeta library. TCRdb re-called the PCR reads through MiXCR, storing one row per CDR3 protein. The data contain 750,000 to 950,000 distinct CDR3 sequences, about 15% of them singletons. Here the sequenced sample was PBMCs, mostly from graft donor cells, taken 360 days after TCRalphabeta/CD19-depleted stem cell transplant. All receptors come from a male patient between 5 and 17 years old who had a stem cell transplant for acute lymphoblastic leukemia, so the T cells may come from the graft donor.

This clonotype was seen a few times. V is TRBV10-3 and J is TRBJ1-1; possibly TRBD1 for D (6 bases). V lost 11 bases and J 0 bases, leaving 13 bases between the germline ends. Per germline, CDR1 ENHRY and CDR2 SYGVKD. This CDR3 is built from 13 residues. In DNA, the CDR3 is TGTGCCGTAATTCGGGACATGAACACTGAAGCTTTCTTT. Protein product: CAVIRDMNTEAFF.

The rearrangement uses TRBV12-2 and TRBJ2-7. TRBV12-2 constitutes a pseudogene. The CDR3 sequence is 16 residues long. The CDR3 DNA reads TGTGCAAGTCGCTTAGCGCGAGGTAGCAGAACGTACGAGCAGTACTTC. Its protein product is CASRLARGSRTYEQYF.

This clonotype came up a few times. Here the CDR3 reads CASSPGLAGASYEQYF. The CDR3 DNA is TGTGCCAGCAGTCCGGGACTAGCGGGAGCCTCCTACGAGCAGTACTTC. V and J are TRBV12-3 or TRBV12-4 and TRBJ2-7; 14 positions agree with TRBD2. The CDR3 length is 16 residues. The V gene end was trimmed by 5 bases and the J gene end by 0 bases; junction bases not matched to a gene: 3.

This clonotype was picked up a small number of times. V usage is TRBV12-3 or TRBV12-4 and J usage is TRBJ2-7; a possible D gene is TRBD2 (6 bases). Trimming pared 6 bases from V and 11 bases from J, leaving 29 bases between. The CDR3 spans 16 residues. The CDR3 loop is CASSSHPWGIGGTEYF. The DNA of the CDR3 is TGTGCCAGCAGCTCACATCCTTGGGGGATTGGCGGGACTGAGTACTTC.

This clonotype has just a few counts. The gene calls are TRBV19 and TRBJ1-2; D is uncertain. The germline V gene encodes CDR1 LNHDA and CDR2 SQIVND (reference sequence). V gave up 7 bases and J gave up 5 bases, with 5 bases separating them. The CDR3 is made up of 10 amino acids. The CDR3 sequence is CASKGYGYTF. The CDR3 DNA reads TGTGCCAGTAAAGGGTATGGCTACACCTTC.

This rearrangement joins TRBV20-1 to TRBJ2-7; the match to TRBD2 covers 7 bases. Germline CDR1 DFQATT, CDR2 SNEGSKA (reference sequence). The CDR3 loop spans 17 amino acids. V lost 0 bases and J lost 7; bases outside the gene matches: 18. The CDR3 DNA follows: TGCAGTGCTAGAGATTTTAGCGCCGGGCCCCCCGGGGGGGAGCAGTACTTC. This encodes CSARDFSAGPPGGEQYF.

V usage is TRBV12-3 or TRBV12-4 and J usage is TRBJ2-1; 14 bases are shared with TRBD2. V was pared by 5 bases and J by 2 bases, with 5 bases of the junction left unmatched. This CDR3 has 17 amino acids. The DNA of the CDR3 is TGTGCCAGCAGTGGACTAGCGGGAGGCCCAACCTACAATGAGCAGTTCTTC. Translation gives CASSGLAGGPTYNEQFF.

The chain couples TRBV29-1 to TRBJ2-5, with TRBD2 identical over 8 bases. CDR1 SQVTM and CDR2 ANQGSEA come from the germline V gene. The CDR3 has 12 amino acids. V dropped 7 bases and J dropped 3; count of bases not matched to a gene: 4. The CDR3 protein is CSALLAEETQYF. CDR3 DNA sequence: TGCAGCGCCCTACTAGCGGAAGAGACCCAGTACTTC.

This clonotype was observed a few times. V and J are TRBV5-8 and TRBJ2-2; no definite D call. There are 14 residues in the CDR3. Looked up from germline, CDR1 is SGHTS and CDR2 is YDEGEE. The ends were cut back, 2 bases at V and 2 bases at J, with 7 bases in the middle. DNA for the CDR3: TGTGCCAGCAGCTTTGACCCTAACACCGGGGAGCTGTTTTTT. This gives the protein CASSFDPNTGELFF.

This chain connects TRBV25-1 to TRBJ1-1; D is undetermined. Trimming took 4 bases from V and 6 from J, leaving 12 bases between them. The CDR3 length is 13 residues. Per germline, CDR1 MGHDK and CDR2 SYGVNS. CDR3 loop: CASSAGVPAEAFF. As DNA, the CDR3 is TGTGCCAGCAGTGCCGGGGTGCCGGCTGAAGCTTTCTTT.

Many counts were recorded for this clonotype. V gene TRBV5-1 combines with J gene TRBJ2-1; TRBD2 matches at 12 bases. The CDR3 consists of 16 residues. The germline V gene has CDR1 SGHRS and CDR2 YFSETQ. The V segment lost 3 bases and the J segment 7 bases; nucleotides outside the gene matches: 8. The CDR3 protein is CASSSLAGGLGNEQFF. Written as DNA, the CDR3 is TGCGCCAGCAGCTCTCTAGCGGGAGGGCTTGGAAATGAGCAGTTCTTC. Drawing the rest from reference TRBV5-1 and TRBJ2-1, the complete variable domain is KAGVTQTPRYLIKTRGQQVTLSCSPISGHRSVSWYQQTPGQGLQFLFEYFSETQRNKGNFPGRFSGRQFSNSRSEMNVSTLELGDSALYLCASSSLAGGLGNEQFFGPGTRLTVL.

CDR3 region: CATRTGGTTTYEQYF. The CDR3 region has the DNA TGTGCCACCCGGACAGGGGGCACTACTACCTACGAGCAGTACTTC. V and J are TRBV10-3 and TRBJ2-7, with 11 bases lining up with TRBD1. This CDR3 comprises 15 residues. The germline V gene has CDR1 ENHRY and CDR2 SYGVKD. V lost 10 bases to trimming and J lost 2 bases; unmatched junction nucleotides: 10.

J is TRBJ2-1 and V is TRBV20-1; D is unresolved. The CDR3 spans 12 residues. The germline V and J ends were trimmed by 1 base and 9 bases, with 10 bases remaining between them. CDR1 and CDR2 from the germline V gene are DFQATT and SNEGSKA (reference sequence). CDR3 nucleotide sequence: TGCAGTGCTAGAGCCGGCGCCGGTGAGCAGTTCTTC. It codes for CSARAGAGEQFF.

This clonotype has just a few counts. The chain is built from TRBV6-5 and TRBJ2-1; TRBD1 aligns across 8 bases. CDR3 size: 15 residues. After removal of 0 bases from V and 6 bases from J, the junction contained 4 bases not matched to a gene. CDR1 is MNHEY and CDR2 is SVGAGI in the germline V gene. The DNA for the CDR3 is TGTGCCAGCAGTTACTCGCCGGGGACAGGCAATGAGCAGTTCTTC. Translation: CASSYSPGTGNEQFF.

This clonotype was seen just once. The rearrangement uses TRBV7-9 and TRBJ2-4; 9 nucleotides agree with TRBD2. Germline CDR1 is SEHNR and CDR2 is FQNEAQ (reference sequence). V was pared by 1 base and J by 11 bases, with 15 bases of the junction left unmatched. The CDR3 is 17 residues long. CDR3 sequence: CASSLVAGGRNFGLQYF. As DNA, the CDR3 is TGTGCCAGCAGCTTAGTTGCGGGAGGGCGGAACTTCGGGCTTCAGTACTTC.

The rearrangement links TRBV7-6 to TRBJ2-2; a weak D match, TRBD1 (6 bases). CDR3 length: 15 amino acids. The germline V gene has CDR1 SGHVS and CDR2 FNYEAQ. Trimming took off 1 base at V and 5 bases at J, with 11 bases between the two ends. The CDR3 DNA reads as TGTGCCAGCAGCTTAGGAGGGACAATTACCGGGGAGCTGTTTTTT. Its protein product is CASSLGGTITGELFF.

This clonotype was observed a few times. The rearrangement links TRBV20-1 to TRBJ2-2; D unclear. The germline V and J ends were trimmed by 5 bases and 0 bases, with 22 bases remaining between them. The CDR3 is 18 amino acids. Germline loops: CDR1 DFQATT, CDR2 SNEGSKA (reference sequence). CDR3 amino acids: CSAARPPLGQPNTGELFF. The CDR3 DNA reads TGCAGTGCTGCCCGCCCTCCTTTAGGGCAACCGAACACCGGGGAGCTGTTTTTT.

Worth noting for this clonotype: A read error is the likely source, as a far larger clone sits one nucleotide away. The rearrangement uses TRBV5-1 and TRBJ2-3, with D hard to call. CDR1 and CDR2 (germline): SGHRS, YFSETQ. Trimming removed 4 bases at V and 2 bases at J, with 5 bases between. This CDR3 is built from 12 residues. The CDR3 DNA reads TGCGCCAGCAGCATGACCACAGATACGCAGTATTTT. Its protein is CASSMTTDTQYF.

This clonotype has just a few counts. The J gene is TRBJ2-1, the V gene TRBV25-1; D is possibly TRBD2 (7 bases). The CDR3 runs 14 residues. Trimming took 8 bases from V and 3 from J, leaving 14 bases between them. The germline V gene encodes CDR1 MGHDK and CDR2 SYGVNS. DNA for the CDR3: TGTGCCAGCCTGGGGGGGCAGGGCTACAATGAGCAGTTCTTC. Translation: CASLGGQGYNEQFF.

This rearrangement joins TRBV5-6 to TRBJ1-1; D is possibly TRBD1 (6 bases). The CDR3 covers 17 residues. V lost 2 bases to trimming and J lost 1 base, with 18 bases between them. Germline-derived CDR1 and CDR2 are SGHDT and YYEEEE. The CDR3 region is CASSLKYRALANTEAFF. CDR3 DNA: TGTGCCAGCAGCTTAAAATACAGGGCCCTCGCGAACACTGAAGCTTTCTTT.

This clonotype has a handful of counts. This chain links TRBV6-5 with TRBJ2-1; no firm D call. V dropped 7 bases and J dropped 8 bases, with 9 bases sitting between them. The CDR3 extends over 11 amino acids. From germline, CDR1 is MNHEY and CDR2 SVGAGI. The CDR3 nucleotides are TGTGCCAGCATGCTTTGGGATGAGCAGTTCTTC. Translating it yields CASMLWDEQFF.

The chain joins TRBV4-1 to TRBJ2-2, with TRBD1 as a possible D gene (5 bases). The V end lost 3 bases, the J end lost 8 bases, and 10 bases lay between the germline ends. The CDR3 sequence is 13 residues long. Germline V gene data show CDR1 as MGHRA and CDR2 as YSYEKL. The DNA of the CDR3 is TGCGCCAGCAGCCATAGGGGTCAGGGGGAGCTGTTTTTT. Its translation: CASSHRGQGELFF.

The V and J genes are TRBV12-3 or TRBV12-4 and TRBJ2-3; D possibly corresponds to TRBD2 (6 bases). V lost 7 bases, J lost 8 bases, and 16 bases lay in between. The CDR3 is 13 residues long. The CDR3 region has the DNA TGTGCCAGCAATAAACCGGGACTCCGTACGCAGTATTTT. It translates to CASNKPGLRTQYF.

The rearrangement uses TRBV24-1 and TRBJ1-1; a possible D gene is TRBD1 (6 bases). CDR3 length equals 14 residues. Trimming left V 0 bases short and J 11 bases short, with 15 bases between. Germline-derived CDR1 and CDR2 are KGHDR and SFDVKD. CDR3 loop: CATSDLDGGRVAFF. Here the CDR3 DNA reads TGTGCCACCAGTGATTTGGATGGGGGGCGGGTGGCTTTCTTT.